This T cell receptor beta chain was retrieved from a study of shared clonotypes between healthy human individuals. Study-wide background: CD4 naive and memory got three plates each, CD8 naive two, CD8 memory one. Study-wide findings and caveats: Sample collection involved blood only; tissue repertoires are likely different.

In the case of this clone: Its specificity is unknown.

Repertoires were generated with immunoSEQ multiplex PCR, while TCRdb's copy carries only in-frame clones and drops some. The sample lists 1.6 million or so clones, approximately 97% occurring once. CDR1 is KGHSH and CDR2 is LQKENI in the germline V gene. V lost 1 base and J 1 base, leaving 10 bases between the germline ends. The CDR3 sequence is 15 residues long. The clonotype originates from a man aged 25-45 years in good health. V gene TRBV18 combines with J gene TRBJ1-1; the D gene is possibly TRBD1 (5 bases). The specimen was naive CD4+ T cells sorted from blood. Sample subset: CD45RA+ positively selected. DNA of the CDR3: TGTGCCAGCTCACCACTACCCCAGGGGAACACTGAAGCTTTCTTT. Protein product: CASSPLPQGNTEAFF. The variable domain in full, completed from reference TRBV18 and TRBJ1-1, reads NAGVMQNPRHLVRRRGQEARLRCSPMKGHSHVYWYRQLPEEGLKFMVYLQKENIIDESGMPKERFSAEFPKEGPSILRIQQVVRGDSAAYFCASSPLPQGNTEAFFGQGTRLTVV.